This T cell receptor (beta chain) originates from a study of cytomegalovirus exposure and HLA in healthy donors (dated by TCRdb to 2017 to 2019). Background for the entire study: An earlier analysis of some 550 of the donors reported 250 to 350 Gb of sequence data and around 110 million unique TCR beta sequences from 150 million to 200 million T cells. The T cell repertoires of 666 subjects were profiled by immunosequencing and related to cytomegalovirus serostatus. Of the roughly 400 genotyped donors, 75% to 85% were placed in the genetic ancestry cluster associated with self-reported Caucasian donors. An earlier analysis of about 600 of the donors used high-throughput TCR beta sequencing to judge whether each TCR beta V gene segment behaved as functional or pseudogenic. Among about 410 genotyped donors of the cohort, an average of approximately 240,000 unique TCR beta nucleotide sequences was sequenced per donor, of which about 19% were non-productive. To predict cytomegalovirus infection status, the study combined high-throughput TCR immunosequencing, statistical association of individual TCRs with disease status, and machine learning. Five DR-DQ haplotypes were handled as single units for association and clustering because linkage in the cohort was strong. Alongside the repertoire data, information on donor age, sex, ethnicity and CMV serostatus was compiled. A separate validation cohort of 90 to 150 different subjects was used in addition to the 666-subject first cohort. Every repertoire in the discovery cohort had been generated on one and the same sequencing platform. The aim of the study was to test whether cataloging public T cell receptors could identify signatures of past pathogen exposure. In a later analysis, previously published TCR beta repertoires from several hundred donors were re-analyzed and high-resolution HLA genotyping was added so that TCR occurrence patterns could be studied. The later analysis used no new phenotypic data to find candidate immune exposures, relying instead on TCR beta sequences and their occurrence across donors. Around 320 gigabases of sequencing data and tens of millions of unique TCR sequences were included in an early release covering 550 to 650 HLA-typed donors. Typing coverage differed by locus: A, B, C, DRB1 and DQB1 were typed in roughly 620-630 donors, DQA1 in approximately 520, DPA1 in some 570, and DPB1 in 472. Genome-wide SNP genotypes for about 65% of the roughly 670 donors were used in a later genetic analysis, which treated that subset as a discovery cohort. Class I and class II HLA loci were covered by the typing at four-digit resolution. The full study reports these points: In a later analysis, most CMV-associated TCR beta chains were found to appear HLA-restricted, with HLA associations seemingly driven largely by CMV exposure. A further reported finding was that TCR beta sequences accurately predicted the HLA-A and HLA-B alleles for most subjects in the first cohort. An earlier analysis of approximately 500 of the donors showed that most TCR beta V segments appeared in productive rearrangements either about 90% or about 30% of the time, which broadly matched IMGT annotations. Some IMGT-functional V segments, including TRBV6-2 and TRBV6-3, could not be told apart with the 87-base-pair reads, so those segments were excluded. Assigning TCR associations to individual alleles was difficult when HLA alleles, especially DR and DQ, strongly co-occurred. Only TCR beta chains were sequenced in this cohort, and the absence of alpha or paired-chain data limited detectable features. The study listed around 160 TCR beta chains as associated with cytomegalovirus. Across donors, most TCR sequences were observed very rarely, whereas some public TCRs were present in many individuals. Several of the top co-occurrence clusters appeared to be linked to parvovirus B19, influenza, CMV and Epstein-Barr virus, according to a later analysis. Because some donors lacked HLA typing at each locus, the association tests relied only on the typed subset. At a false discovery rate of 0.05, a later analysis linked 15,000 to 20,000 TCR beta sequences to specific HLA alleles. A cluster of highly shared sequence variants was judged likely to be a technical artifact of the sequencing pipeline. A later genetic analysis associated a missense DCLRE1C variant with V-gene and J-gene trimming of TCR beta chains, and an independent cohort replicated the association. Presence/absence analyses assumed roughly uniform sequencing depth across donors, an assumption that may not hold. The authors suggested that the approach could potentially be extended to other disease states and immunological phenotypes. According to a later analysis, TCR association rates differed among HLA loci, with DRB1 alleles showing the most associated TCRs and HLA-C alleles showing the fewest. According to a later genetic analysis, donors in an Asian-associated ancestry cluster had fewer N-insertions in productive TCRs than the roughly 670-donor mean. In a later analysis, HLA-associated TCR beta chains were found to be more clonally expanded and to have lower generation probabilities than equally common non-associated chains. In vitro tests confirmed that a few of the cytomegalovirus-associated TCR beta chains recognize cytomegalovirus antigens. For the cohort, immune exposure information was limited to CMV serostatus. In both the original and validation cohorts, the classifier was reported to diagnose cytomegalovirus status with high specificity and sensitivity. Because counts were too low, some 17 rarely observed V segments, including chromosome 9 orphons, were excluded from the earlier analysis of some 540 of the donors. Linkage disequilibrium might explain the correlated functional status among segregating V segments, but an unknown experimental factor could not be excluded.

The library relied on the immunoSEQ multiplex PCR assay. For the multiplex PCR, a mixture combining 60 forward primers for TCR Vbeta segments and 13 reverse primers for TCR Jbeta segments was used. The CDR3 region of rearranged TCR beta genes was amplified from genomic DNA with a multiplex PCR assay. On the Illumina HiSeq System, the amplified TCR beta libraries were sequenced as 87-base-pair reads. On the study's bioinformatics: A later analysis counted tens of millions of unique TCR beta chains across the 550 to 750 repertoires, and some 11 million of these chains were shared by at least two donors. To remove PCR and sequencing errors, raw reads were error-corrected and collapsed into unique sequences using a nearest-neighbor algorithm that merged closely related sequences. CDR3 sequences were aligned to IMGT reference sequences to assign V, D and J gene segments. For a sequence to be retained, a match of at least six nucleotides was required to both a V gene segment and a J gene segment. A rearrangement was called productive if the CDR3 had no stop codons and remained in frame with V and J, and every other rearrangement was called non-productive. CDR3 was defined according to IMGT convention as the region running from the second conserved V-encoded cysteine to the conserved J-encoded phenylalanine. Sequences without an unambiguous match to a single V gene segment were excluded from the earlier analysis of about 600 of the donors. In an earlier analysis of about 590 of the donors, a V segment was called functional when productive rearrangements were above 56.7%, and segregating when the standard deviation between donors exceeded 5%. A statistical classification framework was built for diagnosing cytomegalovirus status from the catalog of TCR beta chain sequences. In a later analysis, TCR nucleotide sequences were compared against IMGT/GENE-DB human TR gene sequences so that V and J genes could be assigned. In a later analysis, CDR3 sequences and most-parsimonious VDJ recombination scenarios were assigned using the TCRdist pipeline. In a later analysis, each TCR beta chain was defined by its CDR3 amino acid sequence together with its V-gene family, and reads lacking a unique V-gene family were excluded. To address suspected cross-contamination and a sequencing artifact, a later analysis removed roughly 640 highly shared, low-generation-probability nucleotide sequences. In a later analysis, a clonal expansion index for each public chain was calculated from normalized within-repertoire ranks of inferred template counts. A later analysis computed generation probabilities with a VDJ recombination model fitted to out-of-frame rearrangements, and checked the results against IGoR. In a later analysis, hypergeometric tests were used to score TCR-TCR, TCR-HLA and TCR-CMV co-occurrence, with a repertoire-size bias correction applied to TCR pairs. False discovery rates were estimated in a later analysis by permuting HLA or CMV assignments 20 times. A later analysis grouped co-occurring TCRs with DBSCAN, adding TCRdist sequence similarity when clustering within HLA-allele-positive subsets. For co-occurrence clustering, repertoires with fewer than 30,000 or more than 120,000 public chains were excluded, along with five repertoires with anomalous nucleotide sharing. Here the immuneACCESS table is served through TCRdb, limited to in-frame sequences with V and J called. Missing clones are a known gap in these copies; in checked studies unresolved V genes cover under half, and the rest lacks a known reason. V and J calls and clone size follow that table, whereas D and trimming were derived from the DNA. The sample's records list approximately 38,000 clones. The leading ten clones occupy approximately 6.3% of the sample.

Reading from cysteine to phenylalanine, the CDR3 counts 16 amino acids. The sequence is cut down to CDR3 DNA, 48 bases in frame from base 1. Via the germline V gene (reference sequence), CDR1 is LNHDA and CDR2 SQIVND. At the junction V is shortened by 3 bases and J by 4 bases; bases outside the gene matches: 9. A remark on this clone: What this receptor recognizes is not known.

The cohort comprised some 730 healthy bone marrow donors. At the time of sampling, all cohort members were nominally healthy, though unrecorded immune exposures were likely present. CMV serostatus was positive for 289 and negative for about 50% of the roughly 700 cohort members, and was not recorded for this donor. Each donor provided a peripheral blood sample, and peripheral blood mononuclear cells were used for TCR beta sequencing. Genomic DNA was extracted from the blood cell samples with the Qiagen DNeasy Blood Extraction Kit. This receptor was obtained from a human donor in good health. The material sequenced was PBMCs. The sequence joins TRBV19 to TRBJ1-3, and 7 bases in between align with TRBD1. DNA sequence: TGTGCCAGTAGTATGGACAGGCCGGTAATCGGAAACACCATATATTTT. The resulting protein is CASSMDRPVIGNTIYF.